This TCR beta chain appears in the sequencing data of a study of regulatory T cells in long-lasting Graves disease. The sample holds a few counts of this clonotype. Arm-PCR of CDR3 regions and iRepertoire HTBI primers were used to build TCR beta libraries. One entry per CDR3 protein, called by TCRdb with MiXCR from the multiplex PCR reads. The repertoire holds 200,000 to 250,000 distinct CDR3 sequences, with roughly 19% as singletons. CDR1 MNHEY and CDR2 SVGAGI come from the germline V gene. There are 15 residues in the CDR3. V dropped 0 bases and J dropped 8 bases, with 14 bases sitting between them. The time point: newly diagnosed GD, antithyroid drugs for less than 3 months. PBMC RNA served as the TCR library source. These data are also associated with another study on T cells in Graves' hyperthyroidism and ophthalmopathy.

The receptor was derived from a woman aged 25-40 years with Graves disease. Sequencing was performed on peripheral blood mononuclear cells (PBMCs), taken at new diagnosis, from a patient treated with antithyroid drugs. The rearrangement links TRBV6-5 to TRBJ2-4; weak D call: TRBD1 (6 bases). This CDR3 reads CASSYSLLRQDIQYF. CDR3 in DNA: TGTGCCAGCAGTTACTCGTTGCTTAGACAGGACATTCAGTACTTC.